This T cell receptor (beta chain) came from a study of blood T cell repertoires in COVID-19. On the study more broadly: Donors in the United States, Italy and Spain gave samples during acute or convalescent COVID-19. T cells, B-cell-depleted T cells, or PBMCs supplied cDNA or gDNA.

Germline CDR1 MNHEY, CDR2 SVGAGI. The CDR3 covers 15 residues. V lost 3 bases and J lost 4; bases outside the gene matches: 6. Generated by immunoSEQ multiplex PCR, the TCRdb table keeps only in-frame clones and is missing some. This repertoire shows approximately 200,000 clones, roughly 82% found once; its top ten account for about 4.8%. This clone was seen a few times. The chain is built from TRBV6-5 and TRBJ1-2; 9 bases fit TRBD1. This TCR came from a young woman with acute or convalescent COVID-19. The sequencing sample was made of peripheral blood. In DNA, the CDR3 is TGTGCCAGCAGTTATCTCGGGACAGGGTCCTATGGCTACACCTTC. This sequence encodes CASSYLGTGSYGYTF.